The 27 T cell receptor beta chains below all came from one sample that was sequenced in a study of CD8 T cells in ankylosing spondylitis. These receptors' antigens are unknown. TCRdb re-derived calls from the 5' RACE reads in MiXCR, one entry per CDR3 protein. The sample lists about 390,000 distinct CDR3 sequences; about 20% were seen once. General study points: Roughly 8 highly homologous variants formed a TCR beta motif that appeared characteristic of ankylosing spondylitis blood.

Material: blood, either unsorted or a sorted T cell fraction (not recorded which). These receptor sequences come from a male donor with ankylosing spondylitis.

In its sample, this clonotype was seen a few times. The J gene is TRBJ2-7, the V gene TRBV15; TRBD1 matches 11 bases. The germline V gene encodes CDR1 LNHNV and CDR2 YYDKDF (reference sequence). This CDR3 contains 15 residues. V lost 3 bases, J lost 7 bases, and 8 bases stayed unmatched. This CDR3 reads CATSSGQGAFREQYF. The CDR3 DNA follows: TGTGCCACCAGCAGTGGACAGGGGGCTTTTCGTGAGCAGTACTTC.

This clonotype turned up a few times. The V and J genes are TRBV6-5 and TRBJ2-5, with TRBD1 matching 7 bases. The CDR3 has 15 residues. CDR1 MNHEY and CDR2 SVGAGI come from the germline V gene. V shed 2 bases, J shed 2 bases, and the junction held 5 bases outside the gene matches. The CDR3 spells CASSYVRQGQETQYF. As DNA, the CDR3 is TGTGCCAGCAGTTACGTAAGACAGGGTCAAGAGACCCAGTACTTC.

The chain couples TRBV20-1 to TRBJ2-3, with 9 bases fitting TRBD2. CDR1 is DFQATT, CDR2 SNEGSKA, per germline (reference sequence). The trim removed 3 bases at V and 12 bases at J, leaving 19 bases unmatched. The length of the CDR3 is 16 residues. The CDR3 sequence is CSARGLASSMGIHQYF. CDR3 nucleotides: TGCAGTGCTAGGGGACTAGCCAGCAGCATGGGTATTCATCAGTATTTT.

The CDR3 sequence is CASSRNLAHSYEQYF. The CDR3 DNA reads TGTGCCAGCAGCCGAAATCTAGCGCACTCCTACGAGCAGTACTTC. This chain connects TRBV7-2 to TRBJ2-7; weak D call: TRBD2 (6 bases). CDR3 length: 15 residues. Trimming left V 5 bases short and J 0 bases short, with 14 bases between. Germline V lookup: CDR1 SGHTA, CDR2 FQGNSA.

The gene calls are TRBV20-1 and TRBJ2-5, with 10 positions matching TRBD2. V gave up 3 bases and J gave up 5 bases; unmatched junction bases: 9. The germline gives CDR1 DFQATT, CDR2 SNEGSKA (reference sequence). CDR3 length equals 15 residues. CDR3 nucleotides: TGCAGTGCTAGTGAGAGCGGGAGGGCCGGGGAGACCCAGTACTTC. This sequence encodes CSASESGRAGETQYF.

V usage is TRBV24-1 and J usage is TRBJ2-3; TRBD1 matches at 7 bases. Germline values: CDR1 KGHDR, CDR2 SFDVKD. The CDR3 length is 15 residues. V lost 0 bases, J lost 1 base, and 0 bases stayed unmatched. CDR3 protein: CATSDLGTGTDTQYF. CDR3 DNA sequence: TGTGCCACCAGTGATTTGGGGACAGGCACAGATACGCAGTATTTT.

The V call is TRBV6-1, the J call TRBJ2-7; no clear D. Looked up from germline, CDR1 is MNHNS and CDR2 is SASEGT. V shed 6 bases and J shed 5 bases, with 14 bases lying between them. This CDR3 comprises 13 residues. For the CDR3, the DNA is TGTGCCAGCAGAAGGACCCTAACGGACGAGCAGTACTTC. As protein: CASRRTLTDEQYF.

This chain joins TRBV28 and TRBJ2-2; D not resolved. V dropped 6 bases and J dropped 1 base, with 12 bases sitting between them. Germline CDR1 and CDR2: MDHEN and SYDVKM. The CDR3 runs to 15 residues. CDR3 coding DNA: TGTGCCAGCAGGTCTCCCGCAGGGAACACCGGGGAGCTGTTTTTT. This codes for CASRSPAGNTGELFF.

The chain uses TRBV7-6 and TRBJ1-1; D not certain. The CDR3 spans 11 residues. V lost 5 bases and J 8 bases, leaving 9 bases between the germline ends. Germline V gene sequence: CDR1 SGHVS, CDR2 FNYEAQ. DNA for the CDR3: TGTGCCAGCAGCCCCTACGTCGAAGCTTTCTTT. Amino acids: CASSPYVEAFF.

The sample holds a few counts of this clonotype. The genes are TRBV7-2 and TRBJ2-3; TRBD2 matches at 8 bases. CDR3 size: 14 residues. Trimming removed 8 bases from V and 1 base from J; junction bases left unmatched: 5. Germline-derived CDR1 and CDR2 are SGHTA and FQGNSA. In nucleotides, the CDR3 is TGTGCCAGCGGCCGGGGGGGAGGCACAGATACGCAGTATTTT. Translating it yields CASGRGGGTDTQYF.

This clonotype was picked up a small number of times. This sequence joins TRBV12-3 or TRBV12-4 and TRBJ2-1, with 11 bases identical to TRBD2. With V trimmed by 8 bases and J by 0 bases, 9 bases remained unmatched. This CDR3 is built from 17 residues. The CDR3 sequence is CASRGLAARSSYNEQFF. CDR3 coding DNA: TGTGCCAGCCGGGGACTAGCGGCCCGGAGCTCCTACAATGAGCAGTTCTTC.

The chain combines TRBV11-3 with TRBJ2-7; 8 bases are shared with TRBD1. Germline values: CDR1 SGHNT, CDR2 YENEEA. The CDR3 spans 15 residues. V trimming: 1 base; J trimming: 4 bases; junction bases outside the gene matches: 6. CDR3 residues: CASSLAGQGWYEQYF. The DNA of the CDR3 is TGTGCCAGCAGCTTAGCCGGACAGGGATGGTACGAGCAGTACTTC.

This chain uses TRBV20-1 with TRBJ1-6, with 8 bases fitting TRBD1. The CDR3 sequence is 15 residues long. Germline CDR1 and CDR2: DFQATT and SNEGSKA (reference sequence). After removal of 5 bases from V and 3 bases from J, the junction contained 6 bases not matched to a gene. CDR3 in DNA: TGCAGTGCTGTACACAGGGGGAACTATAATTCACCCCTCCACTTT. As protein: CSAVHRGNYNSPLHF.

The rearrangement uses TRBV30 and TRBJ1-1; D is unresolved. V lost 1 base to trimming and J lost 4 bases, with 10 bases between them. This CDR3 contains 13 residues. Germline values: CDR1 GTSNPN, CDR2 SVGIG (reference sequence). In DNA form, the CDR3 reads TGTGCCTGGAGTGGGCTGGGAGGCACTGAAGCTTTCTTT. This codes for CAWSGLGGTEAFF. Variable domain in full (rest from reference TRBV30 and TRBJ1-1): SQTIHQWPATLVQPVGSPLSLECTVEGTSNPNLYWYRQAAGRGLQLLFYSVGIGQISSEVPQNLSASRPQDRQFILSSKKLLLSDSGFYLCAWSGLGGTEAFFGQGTRLTVV.

This clonotype showed up just a few times. This chain links TRBV20-1 with TRBJ2-7, with D perhaps matching TRBD2 (6 bases). V lost 5 bases to trimming and J lost 7 bases, with 21 bases between them. Germline V gene sequence: CDR1 DFQATT, CDR2 SNEGSKA (reference sequence). This CDR3 contains 14 residues. The CDR3 DNA sequence: TGCAGTGCTGGGGGGTGGGGGAGGATGAGGGAGCAGTACTTC. This translates into CSAGGWGRMREQYF.

Only a few counts were recorded for this clonotype. The V gene is TRBV20-1, the J gene TRBJ2-3; D perhaps matches TRBD2 (6 bases). CDR1 is DFQATT and CDR2 is SNEGSKA in the germline V gene (reference sequence). Trimming stripped 2 bases from V and 2 bases from J, with 17 bases between. This CDR3 contains 16 residues. CDR3 nucleotide sequence: TGCAGTGCTAGACGGTGGGCGGTGCGGGACACAGATACGCAGTATTTT. Residues: CSARRWAVRDTDTQYF.

This chain links TRBV9 with TRBJ2-7; 8 bases agree with TRBD2. This CDR3 region has 16 residues. The germline V gene encodes CDR1 SGDLS and CDR2 YYNGEE. V was pared by 0 bases and J by 6 bases, with 11 bases of the junction left unmatched. This CDR3 reads CASSVDTSGSWGEQYF. For the CDR3, the DNA is TGTGCCAGCAGCGTAGACACTAGCGGAAGTTGGGGCGAGCAGTACTTC.

This clonotype was seen a few times. J is TRBJ2-7 and V is TRBV5-1; 10 bases agree with TRBD2. Germline V gives CDR1 SGHRS, CDR2 YFSETQ. The CDR3 has 15 residues. Trimming cost V 2 bases and J 0 bases; bases outside gene matches: 2. The CDR3 sequence: CASSFSGRRSYEQYF. The CDR3 DNA follows: TGCGCCAGCAGCTTTAGCGGGAGGCGCTCCTACGAGCAGTACTTC.

The table lists this clonotype with many counts. The V and J genes are TRBV27 and TRBJ2-1; 12 bases fit TRBD2. The CDR3 covers 16 residues. Germline V CDR1 and CDR2: MNHEY, SMNVEV (reference sequence). Losses at the gene ends were 5 bases for V and 2 bases for J; bases not matched to a gene: 4. The CDR3 is CASSGRTSGTYNEQFF. The CDR3, as DNA: TGTGCCAGCAGTGGACGGACTAGCGGGACCTACAATGAGCAGTTCTTC.

In this sample, this clonotype turned up a few times. V usage is TRBV5-1 and J usage is TRBJ2-7; 13 bases are a match to TRBD2. The length of the CDR3 is 14 residues. Germline V lookup: CDR1 SGHRS, CDR2 YFSETQ. Unmatched junction bases numbered 3, after V lost 4 bases and J lost 5 bases. DNA for the CDR3: TGCGCCAGCAGCGCGGGACTAGCGGGGCACGAGCAGTACTTC. Amino acids: CASSAGLAGHEQYF.

The chain carries TRBV10-3 and TRBJ1-1, with 8 nucleotides matching TRBD1. The CDR3 covers 13 residues. Germline V lookup: CDR1 ENHRY, CDR2 SYGVKD. The V segment lost 5 bases and the J segment 3 bases; nucleotides outside the gene matches: 2. The CDR3, as DNA: TGTGCCATCAGTCAGGACAGGGACACTGAAGCTTTCTTT. Its protein product is CAISQDRDTEAFF.

V is TRBV9 and J is TRBJ1-1; D might be TRBD1 (5 bases). Germline CDR1 SGDLS, CDR2 YYNGEE. This CDR3 region has 13 residues. The germline V and J ends were trimmed by 0 bases and 6 bases, with 9 bases remaining between them. The CDR3 spells CASSVVRDAEAFF. CDR3 DNA: TGTGCCAGCAGCGTAGTCAGGGACGCTGAAGCTTTCTTT.

J is TRBJ2-5 and V is TRBV6-5; weak D call: TRBD2 (5 bases). Germline V CDR1 and CDR2: MNHEY, SVGAGI. Trimming removed 2 bases from V and 1 base from J, with 8 bases in between. The CDR3 has 14 residues. This chain's CDR3 is CASSYTRVQETQYF. CDR3 sequence (DNA): TGTGCCAGCAGTTACACGCGGGTCCAAGAGACCCAGTACTTC.

A few counts support this clonotype. The V and J genes are TRBV20-1 and TRBJ2-7; D could derive from TRBD1 or TRBD2 (6 bases each). The germline gives CDR1 DFQATT, CDR2 SNEGSKA (reference sequence). The CDR3 sequence is 15 residues long. Trimming cost V 6 bases and J 0 bases, with 18 bases left between them. In DNA, the CDR3 is TGCAGTGCCAGCCGGGGGCGGGTGAGCTCCTACGAGCAGTACTTC. Translated, it gives CSASRGRVSSYEQYF.

This clonotype was detected only a few times. V and J are TRBV5-1 and TRBJ2-1; the match to TRBD2 covers 11 bases. Per the germline V gene, CDR1 is SGHRS and CDR2 is YFSETQ. Trimming took 5 bases from V and 9 from J; bases not matched to a gene: 10. The CDR3 length is 15 residues. The CDR3 is CASRTSSGRMGEQFF. In nucleotides, the CDR3 is TGCGCCAGCAGGACATCTAGCGGGAGGATGGGTGAGCAGTTCTTC.

The table lists this clonotype with many counts. The chain employs TRBV29-1 and TRBJ1-5, with 9 bases matching TRBD1. The CDR3 consists of 12 residues. Trimming at V came to 4 bases and at J to 9 bases, leaving 4 bases not matched to a gene. Per the germline V gene, CDR1 is SQVTM and CDR2 is ANQGSEA. The CDR3, as DNA: TGCAGCGTTGGACAGGGGGAGGGGCCCCAGCATTTT. Protein: CSVGQGEGPQHF.

The chain combines TRBV7-6 with TRBJ2-7, with TRBD2 identical over 7 bases. Germline CDR1 and CDR2: SGHVS and FNYEAQ. The CDR3 consists of 15 residues. V lost 5 bases to trimming and J lost 6 bases; unmatched junction nucleotides: 13. CDR3 bases: TGTGCCAGCAGCCTAGGGACTATCCTCATGGGCGAGCAGTACTTC. This codes for CASSLGTILMGEQYF.